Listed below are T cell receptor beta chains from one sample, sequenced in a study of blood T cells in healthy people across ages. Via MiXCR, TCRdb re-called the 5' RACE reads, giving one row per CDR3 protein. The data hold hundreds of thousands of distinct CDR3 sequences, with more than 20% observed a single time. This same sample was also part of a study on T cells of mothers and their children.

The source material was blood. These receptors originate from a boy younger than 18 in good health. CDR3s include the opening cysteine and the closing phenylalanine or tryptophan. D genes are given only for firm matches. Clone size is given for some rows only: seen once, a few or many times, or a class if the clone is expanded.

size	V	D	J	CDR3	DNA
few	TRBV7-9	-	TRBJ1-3	CASSSTLSGNTIYF	TGTGCCAGCAGCTCCACACTCTCTGGAAACACCATATATTTT
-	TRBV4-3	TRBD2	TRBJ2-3	CASNSGTPTDTQYF	TGCGCCAGTAATAGCGGGACACCGACAGATACGCAGTATTTT
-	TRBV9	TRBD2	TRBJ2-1	CASSGASGGNNEQFF	TGTGCCAGCAGCGGAGCTAGCGGGGGGAACAATGAGCAGTTCTTC
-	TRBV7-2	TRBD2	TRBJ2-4	CASSFLVSLAGGLGNIQYF	TGTGCCAGCAGCTTCCTGGTCTCTCTAGCGGGGGGGCTCGGAAACATTCAGTACTTC
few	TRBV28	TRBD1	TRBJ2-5	CASSSGQSQETQYF	TGTGCCAGCAGTTCGGGACAGAGCCAAGAGACCCAGTACTTC
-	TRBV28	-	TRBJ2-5	CASSSPITQETQYF	TGTGCCAGCAGTTCTCCAATAACCCAAGAGACCCAGTACTTC
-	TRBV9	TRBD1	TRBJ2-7	CASSVGPGTGYEQYF	TGTGCCAGCAGCGTAGGACCCGGGACAGGGTACGAGCAGTACTTC
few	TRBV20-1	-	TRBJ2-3	CSARDRSSTDTQYF	TGCAGTGCTAGAGACAGGTCAAGCACAGATACGCAGTATTTT
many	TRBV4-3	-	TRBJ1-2	CASSPGQGPNYGYTF	TGCGCCAGCAGCCCAGGGCAGGGACCTAACTATGGCTACACCTTC
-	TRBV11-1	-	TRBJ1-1	CASSSLRNTEAFF	TGTGCCAGCAGCTCACTCCGGAACACTGAAGCTTTCTTT
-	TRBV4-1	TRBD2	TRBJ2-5	CASRTRLAGDHRTQYF	TGCGCCAGCAGAACAAGACTAGCGGGAGATCACAGGACCCAGTACTTC
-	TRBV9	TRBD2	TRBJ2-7	CASSGSSGPPYEQYF	TGTGCCAGCAGCGGCTCTAGCGGGCCACCCTACGAGCAGTACTTC
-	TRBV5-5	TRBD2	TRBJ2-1	CASSREPSGRPGDEQFF	TGTGCCAGCAGCCGTGAACCTAGCGGGAGGCCGGGGGATGAGCAGTTCTTC
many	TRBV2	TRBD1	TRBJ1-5	CASTEEGTGGNQPQHF	TGTGCCAGCACCGAAGAGGGGACAGGCGGCAATCAGCCCCAGCATTTT
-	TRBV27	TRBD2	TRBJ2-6	CASSLGGTSVLSGANVLTF	TGTGCCAGCAGTTTAGGGGGGACTAGCGTTCTCTCTGGGGCCAACGTCCTGACTTTC
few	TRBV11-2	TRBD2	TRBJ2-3	CASSLWTSGWSGTDTQYF	TGTGCCAGCAGCCTTTGGACTAGCGGGTGGAGTGGCACAGATACGCAGTATTTT
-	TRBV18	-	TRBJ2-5	CASSPRPTGETQYF	TGTGCCAGCTCACCACGTCCTACCGGGGAGACCCAGTACTTC
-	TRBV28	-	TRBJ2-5	CASSPAGDATETQYF	TGTGCCAGCAGCCCCGCAGGGGACGCCACAGAGACCCAGTACTTC
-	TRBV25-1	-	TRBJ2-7	CASGVGREQYF	TGTGCCAGCGGTGTCGGCCGCGAGCAGTACTTC
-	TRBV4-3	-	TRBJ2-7	CASSPSSGVPAYEQYF	TGCGCCAGCAGCCCTTCCTCTGGGGTTCCGGCCTACGAGCAGTACTTC
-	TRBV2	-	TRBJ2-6	CASSVYGNGANVLTF	TGTGCCAGCAGTGTTTATGGGAACGGGGCCAACGTCCTGACTTTC
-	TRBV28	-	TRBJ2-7	CAVGGDEQYF	TGTGCCGTGGGTGGGGACGAGCAGTACTTC
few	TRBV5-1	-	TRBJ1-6	CASSPEAGRGSPLHF	TGCGCCAGCAGCCCGGAGGCAGGGCGAGGCTCACCCCTCCACTTT
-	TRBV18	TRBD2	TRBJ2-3	CASSPGPSGSTDTQYF	TGTGCCAGCTCTCCCGGGCCTAGCGGGAGTACAGATACGCAGTATTTT
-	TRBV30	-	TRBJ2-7	CAWSVRVRDREYF	TGTGCCTGGAGTGTAAGGGTCCGGGACCGGGAATACTTC
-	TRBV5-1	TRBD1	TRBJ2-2	CASSSNRDRGLDTGELFF	TGCGCCAGCAGCTCGAACCGGGACAGGGGGCTAGACACCGGGGAGCTGTTTTTT
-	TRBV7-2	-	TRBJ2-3	CASSKTVTDTQYF	TGTGCCAGCAGTAAAACGGTCACAGATACGCAGTATTTT
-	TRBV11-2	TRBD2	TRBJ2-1	CASSLGSSGSFGEQFF	TGTGCCAGCAGCTTAGGGTCTAGCGGGAGCTTCGGGGAGCAGTTCTTC
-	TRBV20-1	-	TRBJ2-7	CSANLRGGAPLYEQYF	TGCAGTGCGAACCTAAGGGGGGGGGCCCCGCTGTACGAGCAGTACTTC
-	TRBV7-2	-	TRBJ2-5	CASSLGAPRETQYF	TGTGCCAGCAGCTTGGGGGCCCCGCGTGAGACCCAGTACTTC
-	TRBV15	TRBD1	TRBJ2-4	CATSSNRGLENIQYF	TGTGCCACCAGCAGTAACAGGGGGCTGGAAAACATTCAGTACTTC
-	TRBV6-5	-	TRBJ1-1	CASVMEGLAFF	TGTGCCAGCGTCATGGAGGGGTTGGCTTTCTTT
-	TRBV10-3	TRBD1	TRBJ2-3	CAISGSRQGRTDTQYF	TGTGCCATCAGTGGGTCCCGACAGGGGAGGACAGATACGCAGTATTTT
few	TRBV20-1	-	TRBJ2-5	CSARGQFGETQYF	TGCAGTGCTAGGGGGCAGTTCGGGGAGACCCAGTACTTC
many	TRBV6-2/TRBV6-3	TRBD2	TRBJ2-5	CASSYLEGGLAGALETQYF	TGTGCCAGCAGTTACCTCGAGGGCGGACTAGCGGGAGCCTTAGAGACCCAGTACTTC
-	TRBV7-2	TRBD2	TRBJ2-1	CASSPPGLAGRVEQFF	TGTGCCAGCAGCCCGCCAGGACTAGCGGGAAGGGTTGAGCAGTTCTTC
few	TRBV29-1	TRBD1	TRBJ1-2	CSVARTGGADYGYTF	TGCAGCGTCGCCCGGACAGGGGGCGCCGACTATGGCTACACCTTC
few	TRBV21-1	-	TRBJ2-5	CASNTPGRDQETQYF	TGTGCCAGCAACACACCGGGAAGGGACCAAGAGACCCAGTACTTC
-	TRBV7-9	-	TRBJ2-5	CASSLEGRTTQETQYF	TGTGCCAGCAGCTTAGAGGGCAGAACTACCCAAGAGACCCAGTACTTC
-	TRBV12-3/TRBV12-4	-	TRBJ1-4	CASRGTANEKLFF	TGTGCCAGCAGAGGGACGGCAAATGAAAAACTGTTTTTT
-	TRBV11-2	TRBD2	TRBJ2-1	CASTSLVTSGSGSYNEQFF	TGTGCCAGCACCTCCCTGGTTACTAGCGGGAGCGGATCCTACAATGAGCAGTTCTTC
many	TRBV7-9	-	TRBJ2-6	CASSSSHSGANVLTF	TGTGCCAGCAGCTCCTCCCACTCTGGGGCCAACGTCCTGACTTTC
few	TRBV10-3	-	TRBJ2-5	CALGFQETQYF	TGTGCCTTGGGCTTCCAAGAGACCCAGTACTTC
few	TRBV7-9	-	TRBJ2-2	CASSLTWGPNTGELFF	TGTGCCAGCAGCTTAACGTGGGGGCCGAACACCGGGGAGCTGTTTTTT
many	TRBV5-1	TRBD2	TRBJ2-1	CASRGGLATYNEQFF	TGCGCCAGCAGGGGAGGACTAGCTACCTACAATGAGCAGTTCTTC
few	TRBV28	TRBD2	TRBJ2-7	CASSFGGSQDEQYF	TGTGCCAGCAGTTTCGGGGGGAGTCAGGACGAGCAGTACTTC
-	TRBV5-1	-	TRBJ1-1	CASTLAGAANTEAFF	TGCGCCAGCACCTTGGCTGGAGCGGCGAACACTGAAGCTTTCTTT
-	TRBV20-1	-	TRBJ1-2	CSARDQEGPNGYTF	TGCAGTGCTAGAGATCAGGAAGGGCCCAATGGCTACACCTTC
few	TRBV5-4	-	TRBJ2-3	CASTQEGTDTQYF	TGTGCCAGCACCCAAGAGGGCACAGATACGCAGTATTTT
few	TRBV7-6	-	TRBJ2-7	CASSLALRFYEQYF	TGTGCCAGCAGCTTAGCATTAAGGTTCTACGAGCAGTACTTC
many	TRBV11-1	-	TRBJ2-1	CASSSRGKLSVF	TGTGCCAGCAGCTCCCGCGGGAAGTTATCGGTCTTC
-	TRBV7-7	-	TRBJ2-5	CASSPPGEETQYF	TGTGCTAGCAGCCCCCCGGGGGAAGAGACCCAGTACTTC